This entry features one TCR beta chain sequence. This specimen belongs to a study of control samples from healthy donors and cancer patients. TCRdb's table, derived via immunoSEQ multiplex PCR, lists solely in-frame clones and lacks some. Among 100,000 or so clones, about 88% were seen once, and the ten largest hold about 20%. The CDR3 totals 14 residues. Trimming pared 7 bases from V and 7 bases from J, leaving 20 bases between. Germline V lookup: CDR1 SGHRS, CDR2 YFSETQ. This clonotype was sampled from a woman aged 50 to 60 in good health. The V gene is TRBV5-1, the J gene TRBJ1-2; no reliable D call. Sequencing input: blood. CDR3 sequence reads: CASLSSASGAGYTF. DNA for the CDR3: TGCGCCAGCCTTAGTTCAGCCTCCGGAGCTGGCTACACCTTC. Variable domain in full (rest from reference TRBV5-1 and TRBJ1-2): KAGVTQTPRYLIKTRGQQVTLSCSPISGHRSVSWYQQTPGQGLQFLFEYFSETQRNKGNFPGRFSGRQFSNSRSEMNVSTLELGDSALYLCASLSSASGAGYTFGSGTRLTVV.